A selection of T cell receptor beta chains follows, all from one sample in a study of blood T cell repertoires in COVID-19. Libraries were prepared by immunoSEQ multiplex PCR; TCRdb keeps only in-frame clonotypes and omits some of them. The sample shows approximately 210,000 clones, 89% of them seen only once. The specimen was peripheral blood. These receptors came from a woman aged 40 to 55 with acute or convalescent COVID-19. CDR3s include the opening cysteine and the closing phenylalanine or tryptophan. The D gene is left open where the match is weak. Some rows have no size entry. The others give once, few or many, or a class for an expanded clone.

j_call v_call d_call cdr3_length clone_size cdr3_aa cdr3_nt
TRBJ2-1 TRBV5-6 TRBD2 14 NA CASSLGLAHNEQFF TGTGCCAGCAGCTTGGGACTAGCGCACAATGAGCAGTTCTTC
TRBJ1-1 TRBV2 NA 9 NA CASVQGAFF TGTGCCAGCGTCCAGGGAGCTTTCTTT
TRBJ1-2 TRBV24-1 NA 13 NA CATSEDNNYGYTF TGTGCCACCAGTGAGGACAATAACTATGGCTACACCTTC
TRBJ1-4 TRBV19 NA 15 NA CASRPPQGQGEKLFF TGTGCCAGTAGACCTCCCCAGGGGCAGGGTGAAAAACTGTTTTTT
TRBJ1-2 TRBV12-3/TRBV12-4 NA 13 NA CASSLAQGYGYTF TGTGCCAGCAGTTTAGCACAGGGATATGGCTACACCTTC
TRBJ2-4 TRBV6-1 TRBD1 15 NA CASSEVVGQINIQYF TGTGCCAGCAGTGAAGTTGTGGGACAGATAAACATTCAGTACTTC
TRBJ2-5 TRBV2 NA 11 NA CASKGGETQYF TGTGCCAGTAAGGGGGGGGAGACCCAGTACTTC
TRBJ1-2 TRBV15 TRBD1 13 NA CATSKGTGYGYTF TGTGCCACCAGTAAAGGGACAGGCTATGGCTACACCTTC
TRBJ1-2 TRBV19 TRBD1 15 NA CASSPWGQGYYGYTF TGTGCCAGTAGTCCCTGGGGACAGGGTTACTATGGCTACACCTTC
TRBJ1-1 TRBV19 TRBD1 17 NA CASSSDRGYGMGTEAFF TGTGCCAGTAGTAGCGACAGGGGGTACGGGATGGGCACTGAAGCTTTCTTT
TRBJ1-1 TRBV12-3/TRBV12-4 NA 13 NA CASTSGGGTEAFF TGTGCCAGCACCTCGGGGGGGGGCACTGAAGCTTTCTTT
TRBJ1-2 TRBV12-3/TRBV12-4 NA 13 NA CASSVDTNYGYTF TGTGCCAGCAGCGTGGACACCAACTATGGCTACACCTTC
TRBJ2-4 TRBV18 NA 16 NA CASSPPNSLAKNIQYF TGTGCCAGCTCACCACCCAACAGCCTAGCCAAAAACATTCAGTACTTC
TRBJ2-1 TRBV27 NA 12 NA CASRRSYNEQFF TGTGCCAGCAGGCGCTCCTACAATGAGCAGTTCTTC
TRBJ1-4 TRBV7-8 NA 15 NA CASSLAEGGWEKLFF TGTGCCAGCAGCTTAGCGGAGGGAGGGTGGGAAAAACTGTTTTTT
TRBJ2-3 TRBV19 TRBD1 16 NA CASSPALDRVTDTQYF TGTGCCAGTAGCCCTGCCCTAGACAGGGTAACAGATACGCAGTATTTT
TRBJ1-2 TRBV27 NA 14 NA CASSQDSAAWGYTF TGTGCCAGCAGTCAGGACAGTGCGGCGTGGGGCTACACCTTC
TRBJ2-1 TRBV4-1 NA 14 once CASSQEDSNNEQFF TGCGCCAGCAGCCAAGAGGACAGTAACAATGAGCAGTTCTTC
TRBJ1-1 TRBV2 NA 14 once CASTMTDMNTEAFF TGTGCCAGCACCATGACAGATATGAACACTGAAGCTTTCTTT
TRBJ1-3 TRBV6-5 NA 15 NA CASSSPMASGNTIYF TGTGCCAGCAGCTCCCCGATGGCCTCTGGAAACACCATATATTTT
TRBJ1-2 TRBV6-5 TRBD1 15 NA CASSYSPTGGSGYTF TGTGCCAGCAGTTACTCACCGACAGGGGGCAGTGGCTACACCTTC
TRBJ2-5 TRBV2 NA 14 once CASSEAQYQETQYF TGTGCCAGCAGTGAAGCCCAGTACCAAGAGACCCAGTACTTC
TRBJ2-5 TRBV7-9 TRBD1 14 NA CASSLSTGGETQYF TGTGCCAGCAGCTTATCAACAGGGGGAGAGACCCAGTACTTC
TRBJ1-4 TRBV5-1 TRBD1 14 NA CASSPGQGDEKLFF TGCGCCAGCAGCCCGGGACAGGGAGATGAAAAACTGTTTTTT
TRBJ1-3 TRBV28 NA 15 NA CASSLMDRTGNTIYF TGTGCCAGCAGTTTAATGGACAGAACTGGAAACACCATATATTTT
TRBJ1-5 TRBV27 NA 13 NA CASSLTGGTPQHF TGTGCCAGCAGTTTGACAGGCGGTACGCCCCAGCATTTT
TRBJ1-2 TRBV7-9 NA 14 NA CASSLGNTGYGYTF TGTGCCAGCAGCTTAGGGAATACAGGCTATGGCTACACCTTC
TRBJ1-5 TRBV6-5 TRBD1 16 NA CASSYEQGAIPQPQHF TGTGCCAGCAGCTACGAACAGGGGGCGATTCCCCAGCCCCAGCATTTT
TRBJ1-3 TRBV5-1 NA 15 NA CASSPQLLSGNTIYF TGCGCCAGCAGCCCTCAATTACTCTCTGGAAACACCATATATTTT
TRBJ1-1 TRBV12-5 NA 13 NA CASGFSLRGMAFF TGTGCTAGTGGTTTCAGCCTCAGGGGTATGGCTTTCTTT
TRBJ2-1 TRBV24-1 NA 12 NA CATSDLQEEQFF TGTGCCACCAGTGATTTGCAAGAGGAGCAGTTCTTC
TRBJ2-5 TRBV15 NA 14 NA CATSSSRGQETQYF TGTGCCACCAGCAGTTCGCGGGGACAAGAGACCCAGTACTTC
TRBJ1-1 TRBV19 NA 13 once CASKMGEGTEAFF TGTGCCAGTAAGATGGGGGAGGGCACTGAAGCTTTCTTT
TRBJ1-5 TRBV6-2/TRBV6-3 TRBD1 16 NA CASSPHDRALIEPQHF TGTGCCAGCAGCCCCCACGACAGGGCCTTAATTGAGCCCCAGCATTTT
TRBJ2-3 TRBV3-1/TRBV3-2 TRBD2 18 NA CASSQGRNSGGSTDTQYF TGTGCCAGCAGCCAAGGAAGGAATAGCGGGGGGAGCACAGATACGCAGTATTTT
TRBJ2-2 TRBV19 TRBD1 13 NA CASEDRATGELFF TGTGCCAGCGAGGACAGGGCTACCGGGGAGCTGTTTTTT
TRBJ1-1 TRBV7-9 NA 14 few CASSWAGARTEAFF TGTGCCAGCAGCTGGGCGGGGGCGCGTACTGAAGCTTTCTTT
TRBJ2-5 TRBV9 TRBD2 14 NA CASSVAASGETQYF TGTGCCAGCAGCGTAGCGGCTAGCGGGGAGACCCAGTACTTC
TRBJ2-3 TRBV4-1 TRBD2 17 NA CASSQGGGGGATDTQYF TGCGCCAGCAGCCAGGGGGGAGGCGGGGGGGCCACAGATACGCAGTATTTT
TRBJ1-2 TRBV4-1 NA 15 few CASSQELGQNYGYTF TGCGCCAGCAGCCAAGAGTTGGGACAAAACTATGGCTACACCTTC
TRBJ2-5 TRBV7-9 NA 14 NA CASSLGYAGETQYF TGTGCCAGCAGCTTAGGTTATGCCGGAGAGACCCAGTACTTC
TRBJ1-6 TRBV30 TRBD1 13 NA CAWGGQGDSPLHF TGTGCCTGGGGCGGACAGGGGGATTCACCCCTCCACTTT
TRBJ1-5 TRBV2 TRBD1 14 NA CASSRQGSNQPQHF TGTGCCAGCAGTAGACAGGGCAGCAATCAGCCCCAGCATTTT
TRBJ1-6 TRBV3-1/TRBV3-2 NA 15 NA CASSSNRNANSPLHF TGTGCCAGCAGCTCTAACAGGAACGCTAATTCACCCCTCCACTTT
TRBJ1-2 TRBV27 NA 15 NA CASSPVSRGGYGYTF TGTGCCAGCAGTCCCGTCTCTCGAGGGGGCTATGGCTACACCTTC
TRBJ1-2 TRBV2 TRBD1 16 NA CASSTWGTGGVYGYTF TGTGCCAGCAGCACCTGGGGGACAGGGGGCGTCTATGGCTACACCTTC
TRBJ2-1 TRBV13 TRBD2 17 once CASSWAPTGGRINEQFF TGTGCCAGCAGCTGGGCCCCGACGGGGGGGCGTATCAATGAGCAGTTCTTC
TRBJ1-1 TRBV7-9 NA 12 NA CASTPSHTEAFF TGTGCCAGCACCCCGTCTCACACTGAAGCTTTCTTT
TRBJ1-4 TRBV5-4 NA 15 NA CASSLGGAAGEKLFF TGTGCCAGCAGCTTGGGGGGAGCGGCCGGGGAAAAACTGTTTTTT
TRBJ2-3 TRBV4-1 NA 16 NA CASSHRPKGSTDTQYF TGCGCCAGCAGCCACCGGCCGAAGGGGAGCACAGATACGCAGTATTTT
TRBJ2-2 TRBV2 NA 12 NA CATGGNTGELFF TGTGCCACCGGCGGGAACACCGGGGAGCTGTTTTTT
TRBJ1-3 TRBV9 NA 17 NA CASSSPLTARSGNTIYF TGTGCCAGCAGCTCCCCCTTGACTGCTCGCTCTGGAAACACCATATATTTT
TRBJ1-3 TRBV4-1 TRBD1 16 NA CASSQPTGGAGNTIYF TGCGCCAGCAGCCAGCCTACAGGGGGCGCTGGAAACACCATATATTTT
TRBJ1-2 TRBV2 NA 13 once CASSWTTNYGYTF TGTGCCAGCAGCTGGACAACCAACTATGGCTACACCTTC